The 17 T cell receptor beta chains below were found in one sample sequenced in a study of blood T cells in healthy people across ages. Then a second PCR, running roughly 7 to 11 cycles, was carried out with a sample-barcoded 5' primer and a J-beta primer mix. Each CDR3 protein is one row after TCRdb ran MiXCR on the 5' RACE reads. This sample carries about a million distinct CDR3 sequences, roughly 50% of them seen once, and the ten largest clones take about 22%. Source material: blood. The receptor set was obtained from a woman aged 60-70 years in good health.

V usage is TRBV10-3 and J usage is TRBJ2-5, with D possibly matching TRBD1 (6 bases). Near its end, the DNA agrees better with TRBJ2-7, so the J call may be wrong. Germline-derived CDR1 and CDR2 are ENHRY and SYGVKD. The CDR3 sequence is 13 residues long. CDR3 protein: CAINQDRIREQYF. In DNA, the CDR3 is TGTGCCATCAATCAAGACAGGATCCGCGAGCAGTACTTC.

This clonotype has only a few counts. The chain is built from TRBV5-1 and TRBJ2-3, with TRBD1 as a possible D gene (6 bases). Germline V gene data show CDR1 as SGHRS and CDR2 as YFSETQ. The CDR3 consists of 17 residues. V was pared by 4 bases and J by 1 base, with 19 bases between. The CDR3 region has the DNA TGCGCCAGCAGCCGACGAACAGGGACGTGGGGCACAGATACGCAGTATTTT. This codes for CASSRRTGTWGTDTQYF. The full variable domain, rest sourced from reference TRBV5-1 and TRBJ2-3, is KAGVTQTPRYLIKTRGQQVTLSCSPISGHRSVSWYQQTPGQGLQFLFEYFSETQRNKGNFPGRFSGRQFSNSRSEMNVSTLELGDSALYLCASSRRTGTWGTDTQYFGPGTRLTVL.

The rearrangement joins TRBV4-2 to TRBJ2-3; the match to TRBD2 covers 8 bases. The CDR3 totals 16 residues. Germline V CDR1 and CDR2: LGHNA, YNFKEQ. The junction had 13 bases not matched to a gene; V was cut back by 5 bases and J by 6 bases. The CDR3 here is CASSWGGLGLDDTQYF. The CDR3 nucleotides are TGTGCCAGCAGCTGGGGGGGACTAGGATTGGACGATACGCAGTATTTT.

This chain uses TRBV20-1 with TRBJ1-2; 12 positions agree with TRBD1. The germline V gene encodes CDR1 DFQATT and CDR2 SNEGSKA (reference sequence). CDR3 length: 14 residues. Trimming at V came to 3 bases and at J to 7 bases, leaving 6 bases not matched to a gene. As DNA, the CDR3 is TGCAGTGCTAGGCCGGGACAGGGGGCGGGTGGCTACACCTTC. The encoded protein is CSARPGQGAGGYTF.

In the case of this clonotype: One junction end disagrees with the germline gene, perhaps due to a read error. This rearrangement joins TRBV29-1 to TRBJ2-1, with D possibly TRBD1 on 5 matching bases. CDR1 is SQVTM, CDR2 ANQGSEA, per germline. The CDR3 has 13 residues. For the CDR3, the DNA is TGCAGCGTCGAAGGGCAGGGCATGAATGAGCAGTTCTTC. Amino acids: CSVEGQGMNEQFF.

The genes are TRBV11-1 and TRBJ2-7, with 8 bases lining up with TRBD1. V gave up 4 bases and J gave up 3 bases; unmatched junction bases: 5. Germline V lookup: CDR1 SGHAT, CDR2 FQDESV (reference sequence). This CDR3 spans 14 amino acids. CDR3: CASSSDRVVYEQYF. CDR3 in DNA: TGTGCCAGCAGCTCGGACAGGGTGGTCTACGAGCAGTACTTC.

The table lists this clonotype with a few counts. V usage is TRBV27 and J usage is TRBJ1-4, with D perhaps matching TRBD1 (5 bases). The CDR3 sequence is 15 residues long. V was cut by 4 bases and J by 6 bases, with 15 bases left in between. The germline V gene has CDR1 MNHEY and CDR2 SMNVEV (reference sequence). This CDR3 is CASSWRGTGHEKLFF. In DNA, the CDR3 is TGTGCCAGCAGTTGGCGGGGGACGGGCCATGAAAAACTGTTTTTT.

V is TRBV15 and J is TRBJ1-4; 7 nucleotides align to TRBD1. J was trimmed by 7 bases and V by 1 base; bases with no gene match: 9. This CDR3 region has 16 residues. Looked up from germline, CDR1 is LNHNV and CDR2 is YYDKDF (reference sequence). The CDR3 sequence is CATSRAGDRVGEKLFF. CDR3 nucleotide sequence: TGTGCCACCAGCAGAGCCGGAGACAGGGTGGGTGAAAAACTGTTTTTT.

The sample holds a few counts of this clonotype. The chain employs TRBV5-1 and TRBJ1-4; the match to TRBD1 covers 7 bases. The germline gives CDR1 SGHRS, CDR2 YFSETQ. Unmatched junction bases numbered 7, after V lost 4 bases and J lost 7 bases. The CDR3 is 14 amino acids. The DNA for the CDR3 is TGCGCCAGCAGCAGGGGACAGCCGGGTGAAAAACTGTTTTTT. This sequence encodes CASSRGQPGEKLFF.

The V and J genes are TRBV12-3 or TRBV12-4 and TRBJ2-7, with a weak D call TRBD2 (5 bases). V lost 5 bases to trimming and J lost 10 bases, with 18 bases between them. The CDR3 covers 13 residues. The CDR3 region is CASSPPVGESQYF. For the CDR3, the DNA is TGTGCCAGCAGTCCACCGGTGGGAGAGAGCCAGTACTTC.

The V and J genes are TRBV18 and TRBJ2-1; D unclear. V shed 6 bases and J shed 12 bases, with 24 bases lying between them. Germline V gives CDR1 KGHSH, CDR2 LQKENI. This CDR3 spans 15 amino acids. CDR3 sequence (DNA): TGTGCCAGCTCGCCTGACTCCCCCCCTACAATGAGGCAGTTCTTC. The encoded protein is CASSPDSPPTMRQFF.

This clonotype was detected only a few times. The rearrangement joins TRBV29-1 to TRBJ1-1; D is uncertain. V was clipped by 5 bases and J by 1 base, with 11 bases between them. The CDR3 covers 13 residues. Germline values: CDR1 SQVTM, CDR2 ANQGSEA. The CDR3 protein is CSVTRVENTEAFF. The CDR3 DNA is TGCAGCGTTACGAGGGTTGAGAACACTGAAGCTTTCTTT. Filled out from reference TRBV29-1 and TRBJ1-1, the complete variable domain reads SAVISQKPSRDICQRGTSLTIQCQVDSQVTMMFWYRQQPGQSLTLIATANQGSEATYESGFVIDKFPISRPNLTFSTLTVSNMSPEDSSIYLCSVTRVENTEAFFGQGTRLTVV.

This clonotype occurred a few times. The CDR3 sequence: CASSQEKLAGASGETQYF. CDR3 coding DNA: TGTGCCAGCAGCCAAGAAAAGCTAGCGGGAGCATCGGGAGAGACCCAGTACTTC. This chain connects TRBV3-1 to TRBJ2-5; TRBD2 agrees at 10 bases. Germline CDR1 reads LGHDT; CDR2 reads YNNKEL (reference sequence). After removal of 0 bases from V and 4 bases from J, the junction contained 11 bases not matched to a gene. The CDR3 is 18 residues long.

This clonotype was seen a few times. CDR3 sequence (DNA): TGCAGCTCGATTAGGGACGTAAACAATGAGCAGTTCTTC. Translated: CSSIRDVNNEQFF. The chain recombines TRBV29-1 with TRBJ2-1, with D perhaps being TRBD1 or TRBD2 (5 bases each). V lost 8 bases and J 5 bases, leaving 16 bases between the germline ends. Germline V lookup: CDR1 SQVTM, CDR2 ANQGSEA. The CDR3 extends over 13 amino acids.

This clonotype was found once. The chain links TRBV5-1 to TRBJ2-7; 8 positions agree with TRBD1. Per germline, CDR1 SGHRS and CDR2 YFSETQ. The CDR3 loop spans 15 amino acids. The J segment lost 7 bases and the V segment lost 4 bases, leaving 13 bases of the junction unmatched. The DNA of the CDR3 is TGCGCCAGCAGCCCTTGGACAGGGAATTACAATGAGCAGTACTTC. It specifies CASSPWTGNYNEQYF.

The chain uses TRBV20-1 and TRBJ2-7; 10 bases map to TRBD1. Unmatched junction bases numbered 7, after V lost 0 bases and J lost 5 bases. CDR1 is DFQATT, CDR2 SNEGSKA, per germline (reference sequence). The CDR3 is 15 amino acids. DNA of the CDR3: TGCAGTGCTAGAGAAGTGACAGGGGGCAAAGACGAGCAGTACTTC. Its translation: CSAREVTGGKDEQYF.

The chain is built from TRBV6-5 and TRBJ2-5; tentatively, D is TRBD2 (6 bases). Trimming removed 0 bases from V and 4 bases from J, with 9 bases in between. This CDR3 has 14 residues. Germline V gene lookup returns CDR1 MNHEY and CDR2 SVGAGI. CDR3 sequence reads: CASSYSRTTETQYF. CDR3 nucleotides: TGTGCCAGCAGTTACTCGCGGACTACAGAGACCCAGTACTTC.